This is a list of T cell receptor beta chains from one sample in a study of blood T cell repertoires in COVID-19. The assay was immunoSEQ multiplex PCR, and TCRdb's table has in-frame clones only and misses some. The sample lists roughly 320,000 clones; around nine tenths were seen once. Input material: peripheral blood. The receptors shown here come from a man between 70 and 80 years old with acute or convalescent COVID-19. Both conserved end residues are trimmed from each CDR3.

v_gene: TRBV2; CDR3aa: ASSDELLNQPQH
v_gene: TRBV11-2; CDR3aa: ASSPTGNYEQY
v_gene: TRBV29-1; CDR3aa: SVVENYGYT
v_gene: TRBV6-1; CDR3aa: ASSETSGRTFYNEQF
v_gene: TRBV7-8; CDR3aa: ASSEMTGRDQPQH
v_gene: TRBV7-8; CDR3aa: ASSLVQGLAGVKTQY
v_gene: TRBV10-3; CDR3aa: AISTAGEDTKVTQY
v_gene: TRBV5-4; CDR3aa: ASSSGTGGFETQY
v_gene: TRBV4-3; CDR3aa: ASSPRTGRNYGYT
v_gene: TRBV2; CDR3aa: ASRGPGQGTTNEKLF
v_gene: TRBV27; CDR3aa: ASRPVDSYEQY
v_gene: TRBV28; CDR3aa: ASGPSGGTYEQY